Below are 16 T cell receptor beta chains sequenced from a single sample in a study of monozygotic twins with inflammatory bowel disease. TCRdb reprocessed the 5' RACE reads and keeps a single row for each CDR3 protein, giving no DNA. The sample is made up of about 210,000 distinct CDR3 sequences, and the top ten hold approximately 1.6% of it. Source material: blood. These receptors all stem from a human donor with ulcerative colitis or Crohn's disease, or a healthy co-twin of an affected twin (not recorded which).

This rearrangement joins TRBV18 to TRBJ1-1. This CDR3 has 15 amino acids. In germline, CDR1 is KGHSH, CDR2 LQKENI. Here the CDR3 reads CASSPLAEMNTEAFF.

The V gene is TRBV11-2, the J gene TRBJ1-5; TCRdb designates TRBD1, a call that cannot be tested without DNA. There are 14 residues in the CDR3. The germline gives CDR1 SGHAT, CDR2 FQNNGV. Here the CDR3 reads CASSSTGGGQPQHF.

The rearrangement uses TRBV5-5 and TRBJ2-7; TCRdb's D gene call, TRBD1, goes unchecked for lack of DNA. The CDR3 runs to 14 residues. Germline lookup yields CDR1 SGHKS and CDR2 YYEKEE (reference sequence). CDR3 in amino acids: CASSTGTAAYEQYF.

CDR3 sequence reads: CASSLAGTGTGAYNEQFF. The genes are TRBV12-3 or TRBV12-4 and TRBJ2-1; TCRdb gives TRBD1 as the D gene, but with no DNA this cannot be confirmed. This CDR3 contains 18 residues.

This CDR3 is CASSQDGIYLNSNQPQHF. V is TRBV4-2 and J is TRBJ1-5. CDR1 is LGHNA, CDR2 YNFKEQ, per germline. The length of the CDR3 is 18 residues.

The V gene is TRBV5-5, the J gene TRBJ1-3; TCRdb picks TRBD1, but there is no DNA to check that call. Germline V gives CDR1 SGHKS, CDR2 YYEKEE (reference sequence). There are 17 residues in the CDR3. This chain's CDR3 is CASSFSPSDRAGNTIYF.

The genes are TRBV5-6 and TRBJ1-6; TCRdb designates TRBD1, a call that cannot be tested without DNA. Germline V CDR1 and CDR2: SGHDT, YYEEEE. CDR3 length: 16 residues. CDR3 loop: CASSPKMTGYNSPLHF.

The chain combines TRBV7-6 with TRBJ2-3; TCRdb's D gene call, TRBD1, goes unchecked for lack of DNA. Germline CDR1 reads SGHVS; CDR2 reads FNYEAQ. This CDR3 contains 16 residues. The CDR3 sequence is CASSLLTGGRPDTQYF.

This chain links TRBV7-2 with TRBJ2-1; TCRdb designates TRBD2, a call that cannot be tested without DNA. This CDR3 has 12 amino acids. The V gene's germline CDR1 is SGHTA and CDR2 FQGNSA. CDR3 sequence reads: CASSPETSKQFF.

V is TRBV6-2 or TRBV6-3 and J is TRBJ2-1; TCRdb indicates TRBD2, and absent DNA this call remains unverified. Germline V gene lookup returns CDR1 MNHEY and CDR2 SVGEGT. The CDR3 has 15 residues. CDR3 residues: CASIGLAGPYNEQFF.

The chain recombines TRBV5-1 with TRBJ2-1; TCRdb returns TRBD2, unconfirmable since there is no DNA. The CDR3 runs 19 residues. The germline V gene encodes CDR1 SGHRS and CDR2 YFSETQ. The chain's CDR3 is CASSLVGLAGGLGVNEQFF.

The chain recombines TRBV3-1 with TRBJ2-1. Germline V gene sequence: CDR1 LGHDT, CDR2 YNNKEL (reference sequence). The CDR3 is 14 residues long. Here the CDR3 reads CASSQGATNNEQFF.

The chain uses TRBV12-3 or TRBV12-4 and TRBJ2-7; with no DNA, the TCRdb D assignment of TRBD1 cannot be verified. The CDR3 has 14 residues. CDR3: CASSTSGGFYEQYF.

This CDR3 is CASSELDNYGYTF. The chain links TRBV25-1 to TRBJ1-2. Germline-derived CDR1 and CDR2 are MGHDK and SYGVNS. This CDR3 spans 13 amino acids.

V usage is TRBV4-2 and J usage is TRBJ1-1; TCRdb's D call of TRBD1 is untestable without DNA. This CDR3 spans 13 amino acids. Per germline, CDR1 LGHNA and CDR2 YNFKEQ. CDR3 protein: CASRTGRNTEAFF.

This chain's CDR3 is CASSFRQGQVNEQFF. This sequence joins TRBV5-1 and TRBJ2-1; TCRdb's assignment of TRBD1 cannot be checked, as there is no DNA. This CDR3 comprises 15 residues. Germline CDR1 reads SGHRS; CDR2 reads YFSETQ.